The entry below describes one T cell receptor (beta chain). Its antigen is still unknown. No quality values exist for individual bases; no much larger clone is one base distant. From V the trimming removes 5 bases and from J it removes 2 bases, while the gene matches leave 5 bases of the junction unaccounted for. The germline V gene sets CDR1 to SGHNT and CDR2 to YENEEA. The CDR3 goes from the cysteine to the phenylalanine over 16 residues. The only DNA kept is the CDR3, 48 bases in frame from the first base. The record originates from a study of cytomegalovirus exposure and HLA in healthy donors (dated by TCRdb to about 2017). As for the study more broadly: According to an earlier analysis of 450 to 650 of the donors, about 180 million T cells yielded 95 million to 140 million unique TCR beta sequences and approximately 280 Gb of sequence data. An early release covering over 500 HLA-typed donors comprised approximately 290 gigabases of sequencing data and 65 million to 100 million unique TCR sequences. The genetic ancestry cluster associated with self-reported Caucasian donors included 81% of the approximately 430 genotyped donors. The aim of the study was to test whether cataloging public T cell receptors could identify signatures of past pathogen exposure. The study used immunosequencing to profile the T cell repertoires of approximately 640 subjects and linked those repertoires to cytomegalovirus serostatus. Along with the roughly 670-subject first cohort, a separate validation cohort of approximately 110 different subjects was used. To predict cytomegalovirus infection status, the study combined high-throughput TCR immunosequencing, statistical association of individual TCRs with disease status, and machine learning. A later analysis re-analyzed previously published TCR beta repertoires from 550 to 700 donors and added high-resolution HLA genotyping to study TCR occurrence patterns. The later analysis used no new phenotypic data to find candidate immune exposures, relying instead on TCR beta sequences and their occurrence across donors. To decide whether each TCR beta V gene segment behaved as functional or pseudogenic, an earlier analysis of several hundred of the donors relied on high-throughput TCR beta sequencing. Donor age, sex, ethnicity and CMV serostatus were collected together with the repertoire data. Genome-wide SNP genotypes for about 55% of the roughly 670 donors were used in a later genetic analysis, which treated that subset as a discovery cohort. Every repertoire in the discovery cohort had been generated on one and the same sequencing platform. HLA typing covered class I and class II loci at four-digit resolution. Typing coverage differed by locus: A, B, C, DRB1 and DQB1 were typed in roughly 629-640 donors, DQA1 in about 500, DPA1 in some 610, and DPB1 in just under 480. Roughly five DR-DQ haplotypes were handled as single units for association and clustering, since linkage in the cohort was strong. Among 300 to 500 genotyped donors of the cohort, an average of around 250,000 unique TCR beta nucleotide sequences was sequenced per donor, of which roughly 17% were non-productive. The paper's findings and limits, for the study overall: A later analysis found that HLA-associated TCR beta chains were more clonally expanded and had lower generation probabilities than equally common non-associated chains. In an earlier analysis of about 550 of the donors, most TCR beta V segments were observed in productive rearrangements about 90% or about 30% of the time, broadly matching IMGT annotations. The study gave a list of 150 to 200 TCR beta chains associated with cytomegalovirus. Because HLA typing was unavailable for some donors at each locus, only the typed subset was used in association tests. A further reported finding was that TCR beta sequences accurately predicted the HLA-A and HLA-B alleles for most subjects in the first cohort. Linkage disequilibrium might explain the correlated functional status among segregating V segments, but an unknown experimental factor could not be ruled out. An association between a missense DCLRE1C variant and V-gene and J-gene trimming of TCR beta chains was found in a later genetic analysis and replicated in an independent cohort. When HLA alleles, especially DR and DQ, strongly co-occurred, TCR associations were difficult to assign to individual alleles. At a false discovery rate of 0.05, a later analysis linked under 20,000 TCR beta sequences to specific HLA alleles. The classifier was reported to diagnose cytomegalovirus status with high specificity and sensitivity in both the original and validation cohorts. Because the 87-base-pair reads could not distinguish some IMGT-functional V segments, including TRBV6-2 and TRBV6-3, those segments were excluded. A later analysis found that most CMV-associated TCR beta chains appeared HLA-restricted, with HLA associations seemingly driven largely by CMV exposure. Because counts were too low, seventeen rarely observed V segments, including chromosome 9 orphons, were excluded from the earlier analysis of 587 of the donors. The cohort was sequenced for TCR beta chains only, and without alpha or paired-chain data the features that could be detected were limited. Most TCR sequences were observed very rarely across donors, whereas some public TCRs were present in many individuals. The authors suggested that the approach could potentially be generalized to other disease states and immunological phenotypes. The sequencing pipeline was judged likely to have produced a cluster of highly shared sequence variants as a technical artifact. A later analysis reported that several top co-occurrence clusters appeared linked to parvovirus B19, influenza, CMV and Epstein-Barr virus. In vitro tests confirmed that three of the cytomegalovirus-associated TCR beta chains recognize cytomegalovirus antigens. The only immune exposure information available for the cohort was CMV serostatus. The presence/absence analyses assumed that sequencing depth was roughly uniform across donors, and that assumption may not be true. A later analysis found that TCR association rates varied across HLA loci, with DRB1 alleles showing the most associated TCRs and HLA-C alleles the fewest. In a later genetic analysis, fewer N-insertions in productive TCRs were reported among donors in an Asian-associated ancestry cluster than the approximately 670-donor mean.

Libraries were constructed by the immunoSEQ multiplex PCR assay. For the multiplex PCR, a mixture combining 60 forward primers for TCR Vbeta segments and 13 reverse primers for TCR Jbeta segments was used. The CDR3 region of rearranged TCR beta genes was amplified from genomic DNA with a multiplex PCR assay. The amplified TCR beta libraries were sequenced on the Illumina HiSeq System as 87-base-pair reads. From the authors' description of their analysis: A later analysis tallied around 87 million unique TCR beta chains across the 660 or so repertoires, and around 9.9 million of those chains were shared by two or more donors. A nearest-neighbor algorithm error-corrected the raw reads and collapsed the reads into unique sequences, merging closely related sequences to remove PCR and sequencing errors. To assign V, D and J gene segments, CDR3 sequences were aligned to IMGT reference sequences. Each retained sequence needed at least a six-nucleotide match to both a V gene segment and a J gene segment. Rearrangements were classified as productive when the CDR3 lacked stop codons and remained in frame with V and J, and all other rearrangements were classified as non-productive. Following IMGT convention, CDR3 was defined as the stretch from the second conserved V-encoded cysteine to the conserved J-encoded phenylalanine. Sequences without an unambiguous match to a single V gene segment were excluded from the earlier analysis of a few hundred of the donors. An earlier analysis of 587 of the donors classified V segments as functional when productive rearrangements were above 56.7% and as segregating when the standard deviation between donors was above 5%. To diagnose cytomegalovirus status from the catalog of TCR beta chain sequences, a statistical classification framework was built. A later analysis assigned V and J genes by comparing TCR nucleotide sequences with IMGT/GENE-DB human TR gene sequences. Using the TCRdist pipeline, a later analysis assigned CDR3 sequences along with most-parsimonious VDJ recombination scenarios. A later analysis defined each TCR beta chain by its CDR3 amino acid sequence plus V-gene family, and excluded reads lacking a unique V-gene family. A later analysis removed 450 to 600 highly shared, low-generation-probability nucleotide sequences to deal with suspected cross-contamination and a sequencing artifact. In a later analysis, a clonal expansion index for each public chain was calculated from normalized within-repertoire ranks of inferred template counts. Generation probabilities in a later analysis came from a VDJ recombination model fitted to out-of-frame rearrangements, and those results were checked against IGoR. In a later analysis, hypergeometric tests were used to score TCR-TCR, TCR-HLA and TCR-CMV co-occurrence, with a repertoire-size bias correction applied to TCR pairs. To estimate false discovery rates, a later analysis permuted the HLA or CMV assignments 20 times. A later analysis grouped co-occurring TCRs with DBSCAN, adding TCRdist sequence similarity when clustering within HLA-allele-positive subsets. For co-occurrence clustering, repertoires with fewer than 30,000 or more than 120,000 public chains were excluded, along with several repertoires with anomalous nucleotide sharing. TCRdb took over this immuneACCESS table, retaining in-frame rearrangements with V and J assigned. Such tables are incomplete; in checked studies, under half of the missing clones stem from an unresolved V gene, and the remainder is unexplained. The V and J calls and the clone size are those of that table, but D and trimming were determined from the DNA. The sample has over 120,000 clones on record, roughly four fifths of them singletons. The ten biggest clones cover about 7% of the sample.

In total, over 600 healthy bone marrow donors made up the cohort. At the time of sampling, every cohort member was nominally healthy, though immune exposures that went unrecorded were likely present. The donor tested CMV seronegative and was one of the 352 seronegative cohort members. A peripheral blood sample was collected from each donor, and TCR beta sequencing was performed on peripheral blood mononuclear cells. Genomic DNA extraction from the blood cell samples was performed with the Qiagen DNeasy Blood Extraction Kit. The rearrangement combines TRBV11-3 with TRBJ2-5; TRBD2 matches 13 bases in the middle. This receptor was taken from a man aged 30 to 45 in good health and CMV-seronegative. Sequencing was done on a sample of PBMCs. CDR3 region: CASSPGTSGTQETQYF. The DNA is TGTGCCAGCAGCCCCGGGACTAGCGGGACTCAAGAGACCCAGTACTTC.